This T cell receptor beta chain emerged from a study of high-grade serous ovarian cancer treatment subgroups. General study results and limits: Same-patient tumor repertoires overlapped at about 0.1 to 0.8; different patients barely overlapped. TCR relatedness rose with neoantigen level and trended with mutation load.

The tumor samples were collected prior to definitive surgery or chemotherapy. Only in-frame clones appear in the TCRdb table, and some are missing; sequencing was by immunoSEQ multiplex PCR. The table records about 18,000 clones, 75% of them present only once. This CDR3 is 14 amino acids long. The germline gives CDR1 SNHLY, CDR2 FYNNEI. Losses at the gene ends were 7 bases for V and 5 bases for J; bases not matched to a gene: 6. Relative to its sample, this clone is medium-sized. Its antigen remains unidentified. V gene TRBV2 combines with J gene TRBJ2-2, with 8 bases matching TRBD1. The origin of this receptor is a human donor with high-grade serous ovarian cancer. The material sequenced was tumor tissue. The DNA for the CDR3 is TGTGCCAGCACTGAGGACAGGGTAACCGGGGAGCTGTTTTTT. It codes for CASTEDRVTGELFF.